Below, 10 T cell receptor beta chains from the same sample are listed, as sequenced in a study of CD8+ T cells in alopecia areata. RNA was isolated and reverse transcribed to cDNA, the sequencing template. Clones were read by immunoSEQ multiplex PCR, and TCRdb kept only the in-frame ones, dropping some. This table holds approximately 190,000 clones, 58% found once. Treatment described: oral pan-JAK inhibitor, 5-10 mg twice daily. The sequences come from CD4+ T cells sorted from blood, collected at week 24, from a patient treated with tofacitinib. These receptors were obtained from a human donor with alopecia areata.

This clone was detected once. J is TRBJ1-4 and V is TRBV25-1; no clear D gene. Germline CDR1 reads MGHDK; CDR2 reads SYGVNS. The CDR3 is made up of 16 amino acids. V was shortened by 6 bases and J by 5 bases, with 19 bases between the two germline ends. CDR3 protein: CASRAREADGNEKLFF. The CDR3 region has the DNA TGTGCCAGCAGAGCGAGGGAAGCCGACGGGAATGAAAAACTGTTTTTT.

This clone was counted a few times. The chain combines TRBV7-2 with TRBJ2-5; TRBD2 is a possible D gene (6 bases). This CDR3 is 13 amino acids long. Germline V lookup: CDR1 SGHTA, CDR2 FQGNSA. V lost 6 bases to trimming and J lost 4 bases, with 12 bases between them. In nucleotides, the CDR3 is TGTGCCAGCAGACTAGCCCCTCCAGAGACCCAGTACTTC. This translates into CASRLAPPETQYF.

Here the CDR3 DNA reads TGTGCCAGCTCTAGCCCCTCCGGGGGATTCTCCTACGAGCAGTACTTC. Protein sequence: CASSSPSGGFSYEQYF. The chain combines TRBV28 with TRBJ2-7; D possibly corresponds to TRBD2 (6 bases). CDR3 length: 16 residues. The V gene lost 8 bases and the J gene lost 0 bases, with 20 bases spanning the gap. The germline V gene encodes CDR1 MDHEN and CDR2 SYDVKM.

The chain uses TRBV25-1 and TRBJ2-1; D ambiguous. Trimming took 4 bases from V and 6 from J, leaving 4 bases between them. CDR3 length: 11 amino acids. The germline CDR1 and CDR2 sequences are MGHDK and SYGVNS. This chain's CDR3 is CASSGLNEQFF. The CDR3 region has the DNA TGTGCCAGCAGTGGTCTCAATGAGCAGTTCTTC.

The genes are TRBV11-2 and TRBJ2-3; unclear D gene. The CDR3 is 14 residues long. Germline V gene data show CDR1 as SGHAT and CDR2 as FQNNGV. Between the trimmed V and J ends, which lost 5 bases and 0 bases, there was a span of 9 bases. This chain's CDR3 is CASSRPSSTDTQYF. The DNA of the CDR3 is TGTGCCAGCAGCCGCCCTTCTAGCACAGATACGCAGTATTTT.

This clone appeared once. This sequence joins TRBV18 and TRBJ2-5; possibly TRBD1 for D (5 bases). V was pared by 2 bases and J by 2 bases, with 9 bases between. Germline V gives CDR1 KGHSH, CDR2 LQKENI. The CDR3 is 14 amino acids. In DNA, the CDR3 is TGTGCCAGCTCACCAAGCAGGGAACAAGAGACCCAGTACTTC. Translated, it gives CASSPSREQETQYF.

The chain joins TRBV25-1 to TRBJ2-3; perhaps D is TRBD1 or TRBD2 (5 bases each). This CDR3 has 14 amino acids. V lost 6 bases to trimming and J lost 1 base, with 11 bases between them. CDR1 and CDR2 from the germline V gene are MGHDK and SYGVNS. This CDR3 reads CASRGTPRTDTQYF. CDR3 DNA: TGTGCCAGCAGAGGGACCCCACGCACAGATACGCAGTATTTT.

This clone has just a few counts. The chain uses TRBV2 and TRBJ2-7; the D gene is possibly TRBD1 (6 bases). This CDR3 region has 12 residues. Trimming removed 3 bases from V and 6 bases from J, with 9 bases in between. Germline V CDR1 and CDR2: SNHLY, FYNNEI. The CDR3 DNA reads TGTGCCAGCAGTGATAGGGGGAGCGAGCAGTACTTC. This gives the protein CASSDRGSEQYF.

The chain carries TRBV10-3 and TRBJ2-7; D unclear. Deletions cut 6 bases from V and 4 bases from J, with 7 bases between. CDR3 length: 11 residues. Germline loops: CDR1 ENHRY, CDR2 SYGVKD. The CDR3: CAISENYEQYF. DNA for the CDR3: TGTGCCATCAGCGAAAATTACGAGCAGTACTTC.

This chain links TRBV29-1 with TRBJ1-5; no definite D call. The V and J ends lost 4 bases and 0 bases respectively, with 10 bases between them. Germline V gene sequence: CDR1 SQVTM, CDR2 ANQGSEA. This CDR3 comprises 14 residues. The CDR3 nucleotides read TGCAGCGTTGCAGAGTTCTATAGCAATCAGCCCCAGCATTTT. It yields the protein CSVAEFYSNQPQHF. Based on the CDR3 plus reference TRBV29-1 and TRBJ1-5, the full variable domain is SAVISQKPSRDICQRGTSLTIQCQVDSQVTMMFWYRQQPGQSLTLIATANQGSEATYESGFVIDKFPISRPNLTFSTLTVSNMSPEDSSIYLCSVAEFYSNQPQHFGDGTRLSIL.